The text below deals with one T cell receptor beta chain. This entry belongs to a study of blood T cell repertoires in COVID-19. Sequencing used immunoSEQ multiplex PCR; TCRdb keeps in-frame clones, though not all of them. The sample includes about 74,000 clones, around nine tenths of them seen just once. The CDR3 covers 13 residues. The germline V and J ends were trimmed by 4 bases and 3 bases, with 7 bases remaining between them. The germline gives CDR1 LNHDA, CDR2 SQIVND (reference sequence). The origin of this receptor is a woman aged 80 or over with active or convalescent COVID-19. The sequenced material came from peripheral blood. The chain combines TRBV19 with TRBJ1-3; D is unresolved. The CDR3 spells CASSSRDGNTIYF. As DNA, the CDR3 is TGTGCCAGTAGTAGCCGGGATGGAAACACCATATATTTT.